This T cell receptor (beta chain) was observed in a study of blood T cells in healthy people across ages. The authors ran a second PCR of about 7 to 11 cycles using a sample-barcoded 5' primer and a J-beta primer mix. TCRdb used MiXCR to reprocess the 5' RACE reads, holding one entry per CDR3 protein. The sample consists of around 1,000,000 distinct CDR3 sequences, 25% of them appearing once. This clonotype occurred a few times. Germline CDR1 reads SGHVS; CDR2 reads FQNEAQ. The CDR3 covers 15 residues. V lost 5 bases and J 2 bases, leaving 15 bases between the germline ends. These data were also reused for a study on T cells of mothers and their children. That study reports: A few healthy Caucasian mothers, along with their six children, served as the donors. Per 15 ul, 1.5 ug of RNA was used, with all extracted RNA going into cDNA synthesis. The authors detected no persistent microchimeric T cell clones.

This receptor was identified in a girl aged 2-10 years in good health. The chain links TRBV7-8 to TRBJ2-5, with D possibly matching TRBD2 (6 bases). What was sequenced was blood. CDR3 nucleotides: TGTGCCAGCAGCCCTCGGGACTTTCAGCAAGAGACCCAGTACTTC. This codes for CASSPRDFQQETQYF.